What follows are 20 T cell receptor beta chains derived from one specimen sequenced in a study of blood T cell repertoires in COVID-19. TCRdb's table, derived via immunoSEQ multiplex PCR, lists solely in-frame clones and lacks some. The sample lists 300,000 to 400,000 clones; 80% to 90% were seen once. The sequenced sample consisted of peripheral blood. These receptors all come from a man younger than 45 with COVID-19, enrolled during active disease.

The chain carries TRBV10-3 and TRBJ1-3; D is ambiguous. The CDR3 extends over 17 amino acids. Looked up from germline, CDR1 is ENHRY and CDR2 is SYGVKD. The V end was cut by 6 bases, the J end by 2 bases, with 20 bases between. CDR3 amino acids: CAISPFVNLGPGNTIYF. The CDR3 bases are TGTGCCATCAGCCCCTTCGTGAATTTGGGCCCTGGAAACACCATATATTTT.

This CDR3 is CASSPRAAPNTEAFF. CDR3 DNA: TGTGCCAGCAGCCCAAGAGCGGCCCCGAACACTGAAGCTTTCTTT. The rearrangement joins TRBV4-2 to TRBJ1-1, with D unresolved. Trimming shortened V by 4 bases and J by 1 base, and 13 bases separated the two germline ends. The germline CDR1 and CDR2 sequences are LGHNA and YNFKEQ. The CDR3 is 15 residues long.

This clone was observed a handful of times. V and J are TRBV7-2 and TRBJ2-2, with 9 bases lining up with TRBD1. This CDR3 contains 17 residues. Germline V gene data show CDR1 as SGHTA and CDR2 as FQGNSA. V lost 5 bases to trimming and J lost 6 bases; unmatched junction nucleotides: 13. The CDR3 DNA reads TGTGCCAGCAGCGCATACCCGGGACAGGGAAGCGCCGGGGAGCTGTTTTTT. Its translation: CASSAYPGQGSAGELFF.

The rearrangement uses TRBV19 and TRBJ1-2; 9 bases are a match to TRBD1. V lost 6 bases, J lost 6 bases, and 8 bases stayed unmatched. Germline V CDR1 and CDR2: LNHDA, SQIVND (reference sequence). There are 14 residues in the CDR3. CDR3 nucleotides: TGTGCCAGTAGACGACAGGGGGAAAATAATGGCTACACCTTC. It specifies CASRRQGENNGYTF.

For the CDR3, the DNA is TGCGCCAGCAGCCGGAGGACAGGGAGGAACACTGAAGCTTTCTTT. Protein product: CASSRRTGRNTEAFF. The J gene is TRBJ1-1, the V gene TRBV5-1; the match to TRBD1 covers 8 bases. The CDR3 loop spans 15 amino acids. The V gene end was trimmed by 4 bases and the J gene end by 1 base; junction bases not matched to a gene: 6. The germline V gene has CDR1 SGHRS and CDR2 YFSETQ.

This clone was detected only once. This chain connects TRBV19 to TRBJ1-1; 7 positions match TRBD1. The J segment lost 4 bases and the V segment lost 5 bases, leaving 7 bases of the junction unmatched. The germline V gene has CDR1 LNHDA and CDR2 SQIVND (reference sequence). The CDR3 is 14 residues long. The CDR3 DNA sequence: TGTGCCAGTAGTCCTCCAGGGGGTGTCACTGAAGCTTTCTTT. This gives the protein CASSPPGGVTEAFF.

This clone occurred a few times. The genes are TRBV4-1 and TRBJ1-1; D is undetermined. V was cut by 3 bases and J by 0 bases, with 8 bases left in between. Germline assignment: CDR1 MGHRA and CDR2 YSYEKL. The length of the CDR3 is 14 residues. Here the CDR3 reads CASSQYYMNTEAFF. The CDR3 nucleotides read TGCGCCAGCAGCCAGTATTACATGAACACTGAAGCTTTCTTT.

The chain recombines TRBV15 with TRBJ2-1; 7 nucleotides line up with TRBD1. The CDR3 sequence is 18 residues long. CDR1 is LNHNV, CDR2 YYDKDF, per germline (reference sequence). Unmatched junction bases numbered 13, after V lost 0 bases and J lost 5 bases. This chain's CDR3 is CATSREGTGATSNNEQFF. CDR3 nucleotide sequence: TGTGCCACCAGCAGAGAAGGAACAGGGGCTACTAGTAACAATGAGCAGTTCTTC.

The V call is TRBV6-5, the J call TRBJ1-1; no firm D call. V dropped 8 bases and J dropped 1 base, with 11 bases sitting between them. The CDR3 loop spans 13 amino acids. The germline V gene has CDR1 MNHEY and CDR2 SVGAGI. In DNA form, the CDR3 reads TGTGCCAGCTTCTCTTCCTGGAACACTGAAGCTTTCTTT. It codes for CASFSSWNTEAFF.

The chain joins TRBV9 to TRBJ1-1; tentatively, D is TRBD1 (5 bases). V dropped 1 base and J dropped 2 bases, with 9 bases sitting between them. Per the germline V gene, CDR1 is SGDLS and CDR2 is YYNGEE. The CDR3 is 14 residues long. As DNA, the CDR3 is TGTGCCAGCAGCGTACAGGGCAGCAACACTGAAGCTTTCTTT. It codes for CASSVQGSNTEAFF.

The chain recombines TRBV14 with TRBJ2-3; D gene ambiguous. The CDR3 runs to 14 residues. From germline, CDR1 is SGHDN and CDR2 FVKESK. V was pared by 2 bases and J by 1 base, with 7 bases between. The CDR3 DNA reads TGTGCCAGCAGCCAATCTAGACGCACAGATACGCAGTATTTT. This encodes CASSQSRRTDTQYF.

The chain combines TRBV27 with TRBJ1-2, with 7 bases aligning to TRBD1. Trimming cost V 7 bases and J 4 bases; bases outside gene matches: 18. This CDR3 spans 17 amino acids. Germline loops: CDR1 MNHEY, CDR2 SMNVEV (reference sequence). The CDR3 DNA sequence: TGTGCCAGCACCTCGGGGGGGGAGACAGGGACCTTCTATGGCTACACCTTC. This translates into CASTSGGETGTFYGYTF.

The chain carries TRBV2 and TRBJ1-2; 7 bases agree with TRBD1. Germline V gives CDR1 SNHLY, CDR2 FYNNEI. V lost 6 bases and J lost 6; bases outside the gene matches: 7. CDR3 length: 13 amino acids. Here the CDR3 DNA reads TGTGCCAGCAGGCGACAGGGACCCAATGGCTACACCTTC. Its protein is CASRRQGPNGYTF.

The V call is TRBV6-6, the J call TRBJ1-2; weak D call: TRBD1 (5 bases). There are 14 residues in the CDR3. Germline values: CDR1 MNHNY, CDR2 SVGAGI (reference sequence). V lost 7 bases and J 8 bases, leaving 20 bases between the germline ends. DNA of the CDR3: TGTGCCAGCACCTACACGGGGGGTCCGACGGGCTACACCTTC. This sequence encodes CASTYTGGPTGYTF.

The V gene is TRBV10-3, the J gene TRBJ2-2; 8 nucleotides match TRBD1. J lost 0 bases, V lost 6 bases, and 3 bases had no gene match. Per the germline V gene, CDR1 is ENHRY and CDR2 is SYGVKD. CDR3 length: 15 amino acids. The CDR3 DNA reads as TGTGCCATCAGCCGGACAGGGCCGAACACCGGGGAGCTGTTTTTT. It specifies CAISRTGPNTGELFF.

The V gene is TRBV4-3, the J gene TRBJ2-5; D might be TRBD2 (5 bases). The length of the CDR3 is 16 residues. V was trimmed by 0 bases and J by 4 bases, leaving 15 bases between them. Looked up from germline, CDR1 is LGHNA and CDR2 is YSLEER. The CDR3 DNA sequence: TGCGCCAGCAGCCAAGATTCTGGGAGTCCTCGAGAGACCCAGTACTTC. Translated, it gives CASSQDSGSPRETQYF.

The chain uses TRBV9 and TRBJ2-1, with 12 bases lining up with TRBD2. Trimming cost V 4 bases and J 4 bases; bases outside gene matches: 9. The germline gives CDR1 SGDLS, CDR2 YYNGEE. The CDR3 totals 17 residues. The CDR3 bases are TGTGCCAGCAGCCCAAGACTAGCGGGAGTGCTATACAATGAGCAGTTCTTC. It is translated as CASSPRLAGVLYNEQFF.

This clone was seen a single time. CDR3 sequence (DNA): TGTGCCAGAAAATGGACAGGGAACCCCTACGAGCAGTACTTC. Its translation is CARKWTGNPYEQYF. The V and J genes are TRBV21-1 and TRBJ2-7; TRBD1, the D gene given by the table, was not confirmed from the DNA. TRBV21-1 is described as a pseudogene. The CDR3 sequence is 14 residues long.

This clone was found a few times. V gene TRBV4-3 combines with J gene TRBJ2-1, with 7 nucleotides matching TRBD2. The CDR3 is 16 residues long. Germline V lookup: CDR1 LGHNA, CDR2 YSLEER. The V and J ends lost 2 bases and 9 bases, in that order; junction bases with no gene match: 13. CDR3 nucleotide sequence: TGCGCCAGCAGCCAATTGGTAGCGGGTCCGGGGGGTGAGCAGTTCTTC. Translation gives CASSQLVAGPGGEQFF.

In its sample, this clone was seen once. The rearrangement links TRBV6-2 or TRBV6-3 to TRBJ2-7; 9 bases fit TRBD1. The germline V gene encodes CDR1 MNHEY and CDR2 SVGEGT. The CDR3 has 15 amino acids. V gave up 5 bases and J gave up 3 bases; unmatched junction bases: 8. The CDR3 spells CASSDPDRGLYEQYF. CDR3 in DNA: TGTGCCAGCAGTGACCCGGACAGGGGACTCTACGAGCAGTACTTC.